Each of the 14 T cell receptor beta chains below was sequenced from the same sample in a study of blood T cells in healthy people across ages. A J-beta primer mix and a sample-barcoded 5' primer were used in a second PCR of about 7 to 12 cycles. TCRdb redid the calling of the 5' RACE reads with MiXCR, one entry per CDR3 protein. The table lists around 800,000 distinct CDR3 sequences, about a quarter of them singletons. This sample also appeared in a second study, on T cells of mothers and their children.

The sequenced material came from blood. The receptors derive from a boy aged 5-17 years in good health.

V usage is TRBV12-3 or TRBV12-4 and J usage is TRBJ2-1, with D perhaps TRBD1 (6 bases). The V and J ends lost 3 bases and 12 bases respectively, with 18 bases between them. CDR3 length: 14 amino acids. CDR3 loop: CASSFGRQARGQFF. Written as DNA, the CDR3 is TGTGCCAGCAGTTTCGGGCGACAGGCCCGGGGGCAGTTCTTC.

Here the CDR3 DNA reads TGTGCCAGCAACCCCTCGAGGTCTAGCACAGATACGCAGTATTTT. Its protein product is CASNPSRSSTDTQYF. The chain couples TRBV9 to TRBJ2-3; D gene unclear. V was cut by 6 bases and J by 0 bases, with 14 bases left in between. CDR1 is SGDLS and CDR2 is YYNGEE in the germline V gene. There are 15 residues in the CDR3.

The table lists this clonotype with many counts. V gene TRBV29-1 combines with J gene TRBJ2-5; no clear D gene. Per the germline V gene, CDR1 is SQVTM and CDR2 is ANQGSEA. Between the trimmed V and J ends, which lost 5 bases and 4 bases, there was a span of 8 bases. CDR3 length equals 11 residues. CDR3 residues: CSVRTGETQYF. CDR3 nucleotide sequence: TGCAGCGTTAGGACGGGAGAGACCCAGTACTTC.

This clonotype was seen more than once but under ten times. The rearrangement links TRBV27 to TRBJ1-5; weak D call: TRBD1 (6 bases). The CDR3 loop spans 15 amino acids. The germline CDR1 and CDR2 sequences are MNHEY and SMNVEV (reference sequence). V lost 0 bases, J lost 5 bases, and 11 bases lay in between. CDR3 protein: CASSLSSGVDQPQHF. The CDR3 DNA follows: TGTGCCAGCAGTTTATCTTCAGGGGTAGATCAGCCCCAGCATTTT.

The CDR3 nucleotides are TGTGCCAGCAGTCTAATACCCGGGCCCCGGGCAAACATTCAGTACTTC. Encoded protein: CASSLIPGPRANIQYF. The V call is TRBV12-3 or TRBV12-4, the J call TRBJ2-4; D unresolved. V shed 5 bases and J shed 6 bases, with 20 bases lying between them. The CDR3 has 16 residues.

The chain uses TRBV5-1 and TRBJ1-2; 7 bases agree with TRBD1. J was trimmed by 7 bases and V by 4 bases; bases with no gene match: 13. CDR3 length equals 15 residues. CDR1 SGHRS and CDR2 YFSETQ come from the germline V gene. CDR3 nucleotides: TGCGCCAGCAGCCTCACTCACAGGGGACGGGGTGGCTACACCTTC. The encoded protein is CASSLTHRGRGGYTF.

CDR3 sequence (DNA): TGTGCCAGCAGCGTAAGCAACGGCGGGCACCAAGAGACCCAGTACTTC. It is translated as CASSVSNGGHQETQYF. The chain recombines TRBV9 with TRBJ2-5, with D possibly being TRBD2 (5 bases). The CDR3 extends over 16 amino acids. V was trimmed by 1 base and J by 0 bases, leaving 13 bases between them. CDR1 and CDR2 from the germline V gene are SGDLS and YYNGEE.

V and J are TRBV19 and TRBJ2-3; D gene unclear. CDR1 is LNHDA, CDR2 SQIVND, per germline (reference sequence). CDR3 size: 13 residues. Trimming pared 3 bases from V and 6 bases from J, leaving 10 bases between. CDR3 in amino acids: CASSMWGADTQYF. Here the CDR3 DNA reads TGTGCCAGTAGTATGTGGGGTGCGGATACGCAGTATTTT.

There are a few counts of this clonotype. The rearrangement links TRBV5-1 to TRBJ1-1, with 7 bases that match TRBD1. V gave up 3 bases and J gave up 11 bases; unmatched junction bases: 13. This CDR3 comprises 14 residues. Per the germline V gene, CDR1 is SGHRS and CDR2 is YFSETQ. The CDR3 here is CASSSDRGAQGAFF. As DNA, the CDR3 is TGCGCCAGCAGCTCGGACCGGGGGGCACAGGGGGCTTTCTTT. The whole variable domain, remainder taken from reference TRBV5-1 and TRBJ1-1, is KAGVTQTPRYLIKTRGQQVTLSCSPISGHRSVSWYQQTPGQGLQFLFEYFSETQRNKGNFPGRFSGRQFSNSRSEMNVSTLELGDSALYLCASSSDRGAQGAFFGQGTRLTVV.

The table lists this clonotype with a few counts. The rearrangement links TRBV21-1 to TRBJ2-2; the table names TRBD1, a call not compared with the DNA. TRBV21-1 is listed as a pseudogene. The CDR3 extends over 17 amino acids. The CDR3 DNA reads TGTGTCAGCAGCTCCCTAGGCAGGGGCGCCTCTCACGGGGAGCTGTTTTTT. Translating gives CVSSSLGRGASHGELFF.

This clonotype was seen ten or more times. The CDR3 DNA is TGTGCCAGCAGTTCAGGGGGAGCTAGCACAGATACGCAGTATTTT. The encoded protein is CASSSGGASTDTQYF. V is TRBV7-2 and J is TRBJ2-3; the match to TRBD1 covers 7 bases. The ends lost 6 bases at V and 0 bases at J; junction bases unmatched: 6. There are 15 residues in the CDR3. Germline CDR1 is SGHTA and CDR2 is FQGNSA.

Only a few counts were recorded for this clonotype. The CDR3 spells CASSYSPSVPRRTQYF. CDR3 DNA sequence: TGTGCCAGCAGTTACTCTCCTAGCGTGCCCCGTAGGACCCAGTACTTC. This chain uses TRBV6-2 or TRBV6-3 with TRBJ2-5; D perhaps matches TRBD2 (6 bases). The CDR3 contains 16 residues. Germline loops: CDR1 MNHEY, CDR2 SVGEGT. V was clipped by 0 bases and J by 7 bases, with 18 bases between them.

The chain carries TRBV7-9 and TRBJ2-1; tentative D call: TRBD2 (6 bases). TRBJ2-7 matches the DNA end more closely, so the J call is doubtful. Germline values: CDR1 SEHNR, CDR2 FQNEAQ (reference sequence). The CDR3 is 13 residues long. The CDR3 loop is CASSPRLGDEQYF. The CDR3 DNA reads TGTGCCAGCAGCCCCAGACTAGGTGACGAGCAGTACTTC.

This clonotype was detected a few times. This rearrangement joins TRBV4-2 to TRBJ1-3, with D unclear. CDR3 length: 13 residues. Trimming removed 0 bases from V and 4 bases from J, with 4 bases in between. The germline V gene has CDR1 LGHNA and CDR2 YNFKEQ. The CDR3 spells CASSQDPGNTIYF. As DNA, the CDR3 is TGTGCCAGCAGCCAAGATCCGGGAAACACCATATATTTT.